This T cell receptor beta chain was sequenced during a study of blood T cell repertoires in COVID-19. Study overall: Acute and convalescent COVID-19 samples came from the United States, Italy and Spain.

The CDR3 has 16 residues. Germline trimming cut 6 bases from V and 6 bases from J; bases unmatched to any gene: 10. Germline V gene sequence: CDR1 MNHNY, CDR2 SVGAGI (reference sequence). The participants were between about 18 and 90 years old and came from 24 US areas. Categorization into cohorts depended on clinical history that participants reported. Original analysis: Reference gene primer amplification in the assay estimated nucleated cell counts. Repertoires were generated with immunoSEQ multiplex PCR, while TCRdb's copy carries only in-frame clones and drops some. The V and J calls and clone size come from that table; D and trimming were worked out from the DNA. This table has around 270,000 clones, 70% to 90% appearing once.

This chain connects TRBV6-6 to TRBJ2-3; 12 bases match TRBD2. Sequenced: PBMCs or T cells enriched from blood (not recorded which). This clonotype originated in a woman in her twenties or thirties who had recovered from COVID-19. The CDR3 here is CASRSGLAGYSDTQYF. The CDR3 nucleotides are TGTGCCAGCAGGTCGGGACTAGCGGGTTATAGTGATACGCAGTATTTT.